These 19 T cell receptor beta chains originate from one sample sequenced in a study of T-cell reconstitution after alpha-beta-depleted transplantation in children. Unique molecular identifiers were used in preparing the TCRbeta library. TCRdb independently ran MiXCR on the PCR reads; one entry per CDR3 protein. The repertoire includes about 470,000 distinct CDR3 sequences, 43% of them detected once, and approximately 25% sits in the top ten. Sequenced here: PBMCs, sampled before TCRalphabeta/CD19-depleted stem cell transplant. The source of these receptors is a girl aged 2 to 9 with aplastic anemia, due to receive a stem cell transplant.

The chain uses TRBV28 and TRBJ2-7; 10 bases match TRBD1. The CDR3 sequence is 14 residues long. CDR1 MDHEN and CDR2 SYDVKM come from the germline V gene. Germline trimming cut 3 bases from V and 2 bases from J; bases unmatched to any gene: 1. DNA of the CDR3: TGTGCCAGCAGTTTTGACAGGGGGCCCTACGAGCAGTACTTC. It specifies CASSFDRGPYEQYF. The full variable domain, completed using reference TRBV28 and TRBJ2-7, is DVKVTQSSRYLVKRTGEKVFLECVQDMDHENMFWYRQDPGLGLRLIYFSYDVKMKEKGDIPEGYSVSREKKERFSLILESASTNQTSMYLCASSFDRGPYEQYFGPGTRLTVT.

This clonotype occurred a few times. This chain joins TRBV27 and TRBJ2-5; 10 nucleotides agree with TRBD1. Germline V gene data show CDR1 as MNHEY and CDR2 as SMNVEV (reference sequence). V shed 5 bases, J shed 1 base, and the junction held 10 bases outside the gene matches. This CDR3 is 17 amino acids long. CDR3 in amino acids: CASSPPTGGRIQETQYF. CDR3 coding DNA: TGTGCCAGCAGTCCCCCGACAGGGGGCCGTATCCAAGAGACCCAGTACTTC.

This clonotype was counted at least ten times. The chain employs TRBV15 and TRBJ1-5; no clear D gene. Germline-derived CDR1 and CDR2 are LNHNV and YYDKDF (reference sequence). Trimming removed 0 bases from V and 9 bases from J, with 12 bases in between. This CDR3 comprises 14 residues. The CDR3 loop is CATSRDGVPGPQHF. As DNA, the CDR3 is TGTGCCACCAGCAGAGATGGGGTCCCGGGGCCCCAGCATTTT. The entire variable domain, with the rest obtained from reference TRBV15 and TRBJ1-5, is as follows: DAMVIQNPRYQVTQFGKPVTLSCSQTLNHNVMYWYQQKSSQAPKLLFHYYDKDFNNEADTPDNFQSRRPNTSFCFLDIRSPGLGDTAMYLCATSRDGVPGPQHFGDGTRLSIL.

This clonotype has only one observation. The rearrangement joins TRBV13 to TRBJ1-2; TRBD1 matches 9 bases. CDR1 and CDR2 from the germline V gene are PRHDT and FYEKMQ (reference sequence). V shed 0 bases and J 6 bases; nucleotides not matched to a gene: 14. This CDR3 spans 18 amino acids. The CDR3 is CASSLGLKHRGRFDGYTF. Here the CDR3 DNA reads TGTGCCAGCAGCTTAGGCCTAAAGCACAGGGGGCGATTTGATGGCTACACCTTC. Full variable domain (remainder filled in from reference TRBV13 and TRBJ1-2): AAGVIQSPRHLIKEKRETATLKCYPIPRHDTVYWYQQGPGQDPQFLISFYEKMQSDKGSIPDRFSAQQFSDYHSELNMSSLELGDSALYFCASSLGLKHRGRFDGYTFGSGTRLTVV.

The CDR3 sequence: CAISKDYGGGRPGDTQYF. DNA for the CDR3: TGTGCCATCAGCAAAGACTACGGCGGGGGTCGCCCTGGGGATACGCAGTATTTT. J is TRBJ2-3 and V is TRBV10-3; 7 positions match TRBD2. Germline V gene sequence: CDR1 ENHRY, CDR2 SYGVKD. The J segment lost 6 bases and the V segment lost 6 bases, leaving 21 bases of the junction unmatched. The length of the CDR3 is 18 residues.

A remark on this clonotype: A read error is likely, as this CDR3 ends without the conserved phenylalanine or tryptophan. The rearrangement uses TRBV6-5 and TRBJ2-7; 10 bases align to TRBD2. The CDR3 consists of 16 residues. V shed 2 bases and J 3 bases; nucleotides not matched to a gene: 7. From germline, CDR1 is MNHEY and CDR2 SVGAGI. CDR3 DNA sequence: TGTGCCAGCAGTTACGATGGACTAGCGGAGCACTACGAGCAGTACTCC. It codes for CASSYDGLAEHYEQYS.

This clonotype was detected a few times. The CDR3 spells CASSQRLAGVGETQYF. CDR3 sequence (DNA): TGTGCCAGCAGTCAAAGACTAGCGGGAGTAGGAGAGACCCAGTACTTC. V and J are TRBV6-1 and TRBJ2-5; 12 bases map to TRBD2. After removal of 5 bases from V and 4 bases from J, the junction contained 8 bases not matched to a gene. Germline CDR1 is MNHNS and CDR2 is SASEGT. This CDR3 spans 16 amino acids.

CDR3 DNA: TGTGCCAGCAGGGAAGGCACAGATACGCAGTATTTT. It is translated as CASREGTDTQYF. V and J are TRBV6-5 and TRBJ2-3; no definite D call. Trimming stripped 6 bases from V and 1 base from J, with 5 bases between. Germline assignment: CDR1 MNHEY and CDR2 SVGAGI. This CDR3 region has 12 residues.

The J gene is TRBJ2-1, the V gene TRBV29-1, with D perhaps matching TRBD1 or TRBD2 (6 bases each). V was shortened by 1 base and J by 9 bases, with 10 bases between the two germline ends. Germline V gene lookup returns CDR1 SQVTM and CDR2 ANQGSEA. The CDR3 has 12 residues. The CDR3 bases are TGCAGCGTTGAAGGGGGGGCAGGTGAGCAGTTCTTC. Protein: CSVEGGAGEQFF.

The gene calls are TRBV5-1 and TRBJ2-3, with 12 nucleotides matching TRBD2. This CDR3 region has 15 residues. The trim removed 5 bases at V and 5 bases at J, leaving 6 bases unmatched. Germline V gene data show CDR1 as SGHRS and CDR2 as YFSETQ. The CDR3 is CASRATSGSGDTQYF. The CDR3 coding sequence is TGCGCCAGCAGGGCGACTAGCGGGAGTGGAGATACGCAGTATTTT.

This sequence joins TRBV24-1 and TRBJ2-3; tentative D call: TRBD2 (6 bases). V gave up 3 bases and J gave up 6 bases, with 12 bases separating them. The CDR3 has 14 residues. From germline, CDR1 is KGHDR and CDR2 SFDVKD. CDR3: CATSDRGGTDTQYF. The CDR3 nucleotides read TGTGCCACCAGTGATCGAGGAGGGACCGATACGCAGTATTTT.

As to this clonotype: A much larger clone lies a single base off, so this may be a read error. This rearrangement joins TRBV29-1 to TRBJ2-7, with 9 bases identical to TRBD2. The trim removed 6 bases at V and 8 bases at J, leaving 14 bases unmatched. CDR3 length equals 14 residues. Germline V lookup: CDR1 SQVTM, CDR2 ANQGSEA. The CDR3 DNA reads as TGCAGCGTCTCCATAGCGGGGGCCGGGTACAAGCAGTACTTC. Translated: CSVSIAGAGYKQYF.

This clonotype was found once. This chain links TRBV4-2 with TRBJ2-7; TRBD2 might be the D (5 bases). The CDR3 totals 14 residues. The germline CDR1 and CDR2 sequences are LGHNA and YNFKEQ. V was cut by 1 base and J by 7 bases, with 14 bases left in between. Here the CDR3 DNA reads TGTGCCAGCAGCCAAGGGAATAAGAGGGCTGAGCAGTACTTC. Protein: CASSQGNKRAEQYF.

The chain couples TRBV1 to TRBJ2-3; TRBD2 is the table's D call, not checked against the DNA. TRBV1 is labeled a pseudogene. CDR3 length: 15 residues. CDR3 sequence reads: CTSRIAGGPRNTQYF. The CDR3 DNA is TGCACCAGCAGGATAGCGGGAGGGCCTAGGAATACGCAGTATTTT.

This clonotype was picked up one time. This chain links TRBV5-1 with TRBJ1-6, with D maybe TRBD1 (6 bases). The V gene lost 4 bases and the J gene lost 6 bases, with 20 bases spanning the gap. Germline V gene data show CDR1 as SGHRS and CDR2 as YFSETQ. The CDR3 is made up of 17 amino acids. CDR3 protein: CASSTGIGTQTNSPLHF. In DNA form, the CDR3 reads TGCGCCAGCAGCACGGGAATAGGGACACAGACTAATTCACCCCTCCACTTT.

The CDR3 protein is CSAGPGPRTEAFF. CDR3 DNA sequence: TGCAGTGCCGGACCGGGACCTAGAACTGAAGCTTTCTTT. This chain links TRBV20-1 with TRBJ1-1, with D maybe TRBD1 (5 bases). The CDR3 loop spans 13 amino acids. The V gene's germline CDR1 is DFQATT and CDR2 SNEGSKA (reference sequence). Trimming cost V 6 bases and J 5 bases, with 16 bases left between them.

This clonotype was found a few times. The chain uses TRBV3-1 and TRBJ1-2, with TRBD1 as a possible D gene (5 bases). The V end was cut by 3 bases, the J end by 8 bases, with 16 bases between. The CDR3 length is 14 residues. Germline V lookup: CDR1 LGHDT, CDR2 YNNKEL (reference sequence). For the CDR3, the DNA is TGTGCCAGCAGCCAGGTGACAGTGTCTTTCGGCTACACCTTC. Amino acid sequence: CASSQVTVSFGYTF. The full variable domain, completed using reference TRBV3-1 and TRBJ1-2, is DTAVSQTPKYLVTQMGNDKSIKCEQNLGHDTMYWYKQDSKKFLKIMFSYNNKELIINETVPNRFSPKSPDKAHLNLHINSLELGDSAVYFCASSQVTVSFGYTFGSGTRLTVV.

The V and J genes are TRBV4-3 and TRBJ2-2, with unresolved D. V was cut by 2 bases and J by 0 bases, with 4 bases left in between. This CDR3 contains 14 residues. Germline CDR1 LGHNA, CDR2 YSLEER. The chain's CDR3 is CASSQFTNTGELFF. The CDR3 DNA is TGCGCCAGCAGCCAATTTACGAACACCGGGGAGCTGTTTTTT.

This clonotype came up a few times. V gene TRBV5-1 combines with J gene TRBJ2-3; TRBD2 matches at 9 bases. V was clipped by 0 bases and J by 4 bases; unmatched bases: 18. Germline V gene lookup returns CDR1 SGHRS and CDR2 YFSETQ. The CDR3 loop spans 20 amino acids. DNA for the CDR3: TGCGCCAGCAGCTTGGGGACTTGGACTAGCGTGAGGGGGGTTGCAGATACGCAGTATTTT. Its translation: CASSLGTWTSVRGVADTQYF.